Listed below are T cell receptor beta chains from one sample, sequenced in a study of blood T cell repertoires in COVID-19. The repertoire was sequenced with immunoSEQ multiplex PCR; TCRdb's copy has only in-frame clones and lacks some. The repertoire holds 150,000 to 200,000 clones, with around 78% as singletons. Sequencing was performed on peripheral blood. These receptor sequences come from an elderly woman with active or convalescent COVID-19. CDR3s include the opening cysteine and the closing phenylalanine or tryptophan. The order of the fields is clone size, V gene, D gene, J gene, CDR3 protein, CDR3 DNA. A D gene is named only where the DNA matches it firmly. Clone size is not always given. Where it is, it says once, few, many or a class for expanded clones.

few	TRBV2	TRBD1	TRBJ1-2	CASSDRDRANYGYTF	TGTGCCAGCAGTGACCGGGACAGAGCTAACTATGGCTACACCTTC
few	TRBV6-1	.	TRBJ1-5	CASSEEQVNQPQHF	TGTGCCAGCAGTGAAGAACAGGTTAATCAGCCCCAGCATTTT
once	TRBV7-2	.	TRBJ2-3	CASSLVFGLTDTQYF	TGTGCCAGCAGCTTAGTTTTTGGGCTCACAGATACGCAGTATTTT
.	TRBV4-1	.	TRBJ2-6	CASSQDFSGFGRSGANVLTF	TGCGCCAGCAGCCAAGATTTCTCAGGGTTTGGACGCTCTGGGGCCAACGTCCTGACTTTC
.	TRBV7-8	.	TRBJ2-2	CASSTLTSFTGELFF	TGTGCCAGCAGCACGCTGACAAGTTTCACCGGGGAGCTGTTTTTT
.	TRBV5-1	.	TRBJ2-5	CASSLAGTQQETQYF	TGCGCCAGCAGCTTGGCTGGGACACAACAAGAGACCCAGTACTTC
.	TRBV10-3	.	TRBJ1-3	CAISERGTNSGNTIYF	TGTGCCATCAGTGAGAGGGGGACCAACTCTGGAAACACCATATATTTT
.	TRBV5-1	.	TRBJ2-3	CASSHLQGTKTTDTQYF	TGCGCCAGCAGTCATCTGCAGGGGACAAAAACCACAGATACGCAGTATTTT
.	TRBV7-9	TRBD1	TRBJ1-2	CASSAMTGAYGYTF	TGTGCCAGCAGCGCCATGACAGGGGCGTATGGCTACACCTTC
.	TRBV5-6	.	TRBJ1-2	CASSLGTALYGYTF	TGTGCCAGCAGCTTGGGGACAGCCTTATATGGCTACACCTTC
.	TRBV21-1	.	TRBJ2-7	CAALGGVYYLTYEQYF	TGTGCCGCCTTGGGGGGGGTTTATTACCTTACCTACGAGCAGTACTTC
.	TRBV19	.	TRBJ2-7	CASSMYTGSSSEQYF	TGTGCCAGTAGTATGTATACAGGCTCTTCCTCCGAGCAGTACTTC
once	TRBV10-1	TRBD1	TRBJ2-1	CASSRDRAVNEQFF	TGCGCCAGCAGCCGGGACAGGGCGGTCAATGAGCAGTTCTTC
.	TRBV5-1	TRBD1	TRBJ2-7	CASSLEGQGPYEQYF	TGCGCCAGCAGCTTGGAGGGACAGGGGCCCTACGAGCAGTACTTC
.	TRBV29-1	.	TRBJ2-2	CSVVGENTGELFF	TGCAGCGTTGTAGGGGAGAACACCGGGGAGCTGTTTTTT
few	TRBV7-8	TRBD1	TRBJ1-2	CASSYWDRPGRGDGYTF	TGTGCCAGCAGCTACTGGGACAGGCCTGGAAGGGGGGATGGCTACACCTTC
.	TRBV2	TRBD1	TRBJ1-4	CASRETGVQGEKLFF	TGTGCCAGCAGAGAGACAGGGGTACAGGGTGAAAAACTGTTTTTT
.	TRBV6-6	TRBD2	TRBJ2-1	CASSPSGGSRNEQFF	TGTGCCAGCAGTCCTAGCGGGGGTTCGAGGAATGAGCAGTTCTTC
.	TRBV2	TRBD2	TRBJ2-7	CASSEGASGVEQYF	TGTGCCAGCAGTGAGGGGGCTAGCGGGGTAGAGCAGTACTTC
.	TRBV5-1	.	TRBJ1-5	CASSLDGRNQPQHF	TGCGCCAGCAGCTTGGATGGGCGCAATCAGCCCCAGCATTTT
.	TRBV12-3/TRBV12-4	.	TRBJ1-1	CASSLEMNTEAFF	TGTGCCAGCAGTTTGGAGATGAACACTGAAGCTTTCTTT
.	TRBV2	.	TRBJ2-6	CATSREPGANVLTF	TGTGCCACCTCCAGGGAACCCGGGGCCAACGTCCTGACTTTC
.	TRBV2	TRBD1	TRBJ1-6	CASREWGQGINSPLHF	TGTGCCAGCAGGGAATGGGGACAGGGGATTAATTCACCCCTCCACTTT
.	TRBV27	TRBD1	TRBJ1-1	CASRRIQGMGTEAFF	TGTGCCAGCAGGAGAATACAGGGGATGGGCACTGAAGCTTTCTTT
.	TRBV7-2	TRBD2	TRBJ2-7	CASSSRSGGLIYEQYF	TGTGCCAGCAGCTCTCGCAGCGGGGGGCTGATCTACGAGCAGTACTTC
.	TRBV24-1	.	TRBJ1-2	CATSDVGGYYGYTF	TGTGCCACCAGTGATGTCGGAGGGTACTATGGCTACACCTTC
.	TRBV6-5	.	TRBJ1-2	CASSLGRGGGYTF	TGTGCCAGCAGTTTAGGAAGGGGCGGAGGCTACACCTTC
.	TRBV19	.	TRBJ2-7	CASSMAGVTYEQYF	TGTGCCAGTAGTATGGCAGGGGTTACCTACGAGCAGTACTTC
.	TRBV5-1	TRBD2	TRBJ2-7	CASSSGRTSGIYEQYF	TGCGCCAGCAGCTCGGGAAGGACTAGCGGGATCTACGAGCAGTACTTC
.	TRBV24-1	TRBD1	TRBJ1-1	CATRTGTGFNTEAFF	TGTGCCACCAGGACCGGGACAGGGTTTAACACTGAAGCTTTCTTT
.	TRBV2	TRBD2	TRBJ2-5	CASNQAGRGTETQYF	TGTGCCAGCAATCAAGCGGGGCGGGGGACGGAGACCCAGTACTTC
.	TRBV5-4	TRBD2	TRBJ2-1	CASSQNSGDYNEQFF	TGTGCCAGCAGCCAAAATAGCGGGGACTACAATGAGCAGTTCTTC
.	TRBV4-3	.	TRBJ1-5	CASSQDLGGDQPQHF	TGCGCCAGCAGCCAAGATCTGGGAGGGGATCAGCCCCAGCATTTT
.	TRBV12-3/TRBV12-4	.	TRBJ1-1	CASGTGTEAFF	TGTGCCAGCGGGACTGGGACTGAAGCTTTCTTT
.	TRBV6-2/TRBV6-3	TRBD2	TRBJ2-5	CASSYSLAGKQETQYF	TGTGCCAGCAGTTACTCACTAGCGGGGAAGCAAGAGACCCAGTACTTC
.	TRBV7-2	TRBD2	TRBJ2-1	CASSPRRGVYNEQFF	TGTGCCAGCAGCCCGCGCCGGGGGGTCTACAATGAGCAGTTCTTC
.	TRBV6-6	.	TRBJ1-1	CASSYLVTEAFF	TGTGCCAGCAGTTACTTAGTCACTGAAGCTTTCTTT
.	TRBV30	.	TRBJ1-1	CAWGTWEGYTEAFF	TGTGCCTGGGGGACTTGGGAGGGGTACACTGAAGCTTTCTTT
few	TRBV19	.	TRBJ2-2	CASSIARGSTGELFF	TGTGCCAGTAGTATAGCTCGAGGAAGTACCGGGGAGCTGTTTTTT
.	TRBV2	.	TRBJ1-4	CASSDRRLATNEKLFF	TGTGCCAGCAGTGATCGGAGACTTGCAACTAATGAAAAACTGTTTTTT
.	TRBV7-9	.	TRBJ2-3	CASSLGLRGDTQYF	TGTGCCAGCAGCTTAGGGCTCCGGGGGGATACGCAGTATTTT
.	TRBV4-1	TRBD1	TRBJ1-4	CASSLQGAREKLFF	TGCGCCAGCAGCCTACAGGGGGCACGTGAAAAACTGTTTTTT
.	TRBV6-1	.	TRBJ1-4	CASSDYSRINEKLFF	TGTGCCAGCAGTGATTATTCCAGAATTAATGAAAAACTGTTTTTT
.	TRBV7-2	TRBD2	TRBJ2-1	CASSLRSGHYNEQFF	TGTGCCAGCAGCTTACGTAGCGGGCACTACAATGAGCAGTTCTTC
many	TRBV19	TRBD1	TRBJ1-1	CATGTGRSEAFF	TGTGCCACAGGGACAGGGAGGTCTGAAGCTTTCTTT
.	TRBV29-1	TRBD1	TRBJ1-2	CSVGPHRQGLDGYTF	TGCAGCGTTGGCCCGCACAGACAGGGTTTAGATGGCTACACCTTC
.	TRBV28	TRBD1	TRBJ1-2	CASSTATGADYGYTF	TGTGCCAGCAGTACGGCGACAGGGGCGGACTATGGCTACACCTTC
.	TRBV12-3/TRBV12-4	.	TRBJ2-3	CASSRGYTDTQYF	TGTGCCAGCAGCCGCGGTTACACAGATACGCAGTATTTT
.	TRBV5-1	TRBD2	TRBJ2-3	CASSSTSGDDTQYF	TGCGCCAGCAGCTCGACTAGCGGGGACGATACGCAGTATTTT
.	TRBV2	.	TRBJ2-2	CASSRGQTNTGELFF	TGTGCCAGCAGTAGAGGACAGACGAACACCGGGGAGCTGTTTTTT
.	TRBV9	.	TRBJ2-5	CASSEGGPWETQYF	TGTGCCAGCAGCGAGGGGGGGCCGTGGGAGACCCAGTACTTC
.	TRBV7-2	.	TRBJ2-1	CASSLTPGLGDEQFF	TGTGCCAGCAGCTTGACCCCGGGACTGGGGGATGAGCAGTTCTTC
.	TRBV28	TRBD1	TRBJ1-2	CATDNRQGNIGYGYTF	TGTGCCACCGATAATAGACAGGGTAATATTGGATATGGCTACACCTTC
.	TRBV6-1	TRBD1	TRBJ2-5	CASSEGTGGRETQYF	TGTGCCAGCAGTGAAGGGACAGGGGGCCGGGAGACCCAGTACTTC
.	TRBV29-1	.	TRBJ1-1	CSVEFSSSSDTEAFF	TGCAGCGTTGAATTTTCGTCGTCCTCGGACACTGAAGCTTTCTTT
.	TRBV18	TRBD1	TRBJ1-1	CASSPNQGVFHEAFF	TGTGCCAGCTCACCTAATCAGGGGGTTTTTCATGAAGCTTTCTTT
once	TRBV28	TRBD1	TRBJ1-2	CASSLWGQGERSYGYTF	TGTGCCAGCAGTTTATGGGGACAGGGTGAGAGAAGCTATGGCTACACCTTC
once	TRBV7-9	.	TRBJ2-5	CASSSLGGYQETQYF	TGTGCCAGCAGCTCCCTTGGCGGGTACCAAGAGACCCAGTACTTC
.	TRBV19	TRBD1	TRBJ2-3	CASRFPGQGPNTQYF	TGTGCCAGTAGATTTCCGGGACAGGGGCCGAATACGCAGTATTTT
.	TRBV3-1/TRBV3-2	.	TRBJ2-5	CASSQAVALGRETQYF	TGTGCCAGCAGCCAGGCAGTGGCTTTGGGGCGGGAGACCCAGTACTTC